What follows are 9 T cell receptor beta chains derived from one specimen sequenced in a study of T cells after yellow fever vaccination. TCRdb itself ran the 5' RACE reads through MiXCR, one entry per CDR3 protein. Of roughly 300,000 distinct CDR3 sequences listed, around 6.8% were seen once; the top ten hold 15% to 20%. The material was PBMCs, obtained about 49 days after the first yellow fever vaccination. These TCRs come from a man younger than 35 who received the YFV17D yellow fever vaccine.

This clonotype showed up just a few times. V is TRBV7-9 and J is TRBJ1-5, with TRBD1 as a possible D gene (6 bases). The CDR3 totals 15 residues. Trimming removed 3 bases at V and 4 bases at J, with 13 bases between. The germline CDR1 and CDR2 sequences are SEHNR and FQNEAQ (reference sequence). The CDR3 DNA reads as TGTGCCAGCAGCTTTAGCGGACAGAAAAATCAGCCCCAGCATTTT. It translates to CASSFSGQKNQPQHF.

This clonotype occurred a few times. The chain links TRBV19 to TRBJ2-1; D is undetermined. V lost 7 bases and J lost 9, with 13 bases in between. The germline gives CDR1 LNHDA, CDR2 SQIVND (reference sequence). The CDR3 consists of 12 residues. CDR3 sequence: CASTSWELEQFF. CDR3 coding DNA: TGTGCCAGTACGAGCTGGGAACTTGAGCAGTTCTTC.

The rearrangement joins TRBV20-1 to TRBJ2-3, with D tentatively TRBD1 (6 bases). CDR1 is DFQATT, CDR2 SNEGSKA, per germline (reference sequence). The CDR3 totals 15 residues. V was shortened by 0 bases and J by 1 base, with 11 bases between the two germline ends. This chain's CDR3 is CSARDGAGGTDTQYF. CDR3 DNA: TGCAGTGCTAGAGATGGGGCAGGGGGCACAGATACGCAGTATTTT.

This clonotype was recorded a few times. This chain links TRBV5-1 with TRBJ1-6, with 7 bases that match TRBD1. V gave up 8 bases and J gave up 4 bases; unmatched junction bases: 9. This CDR3 spans 15 amino acids. The germline V gene has CDR1 SGHRS and CDR2 YFSETQ. The CDR3 reads CASTTGPLYNSPLHF. CDR3 nucleotides: TGCGCCAGTACGACAGGGCCTTTATATAATTCACCCCTCCACTTT.

This clonotype was counted ten times or more. The rearrangement joins TRBV20-1 to TRBJ1-5, with D unclear. Germline V gene data show CDR1 as DFQATT and CDR2 as SNEGSKA (reference sequence). CDR3 length: 12 residues. V was cut by 3 bases and J by 1 base, with 4 bases left in between. In DNA, the CDR3 is TGCAGTGCTAGGGAGAGCAATCAGCCCCAGCATTTT. Translated: CSARESNQPQHF.

The CDR3 reads CASRRFTGGYEAFF. CDR3 bases: TGTGCCAGCAGGAGATTTACAGGGGGTTATGAAGCTTTCTTT. The rearrangement links TRBV12-3 or TRBV12-4 to TRBJ1-1; the match to TRBD1 covers 8 bases. The CDR3 loop spans 14 amino acids. J gave up 7 bases and V 6 bases, and 10 bases lay outside the gene matches.

This clonotype was observed many times. The chain is built from TRBV30 and TRBJ2-2; maybe TRBD2 (5 bases). V was shortened by 1 base and J by 5 bases, with 14 bases between the two germline ends. Germline V gene lookup returns CDR1 GTSNPN and CDR2 SVGIG (reference sequence). This CDR3 region has 15 residues. The CDR3, as DNA: TGTGCCTGGAGTGAGTCACGGGGTTGGACCGGGGAGCTGTTTTTT. This encodes CAWSESRGWTGELFF.

The sample holds a few counts of this clonotype. The chain has TRBV7-2 and TRBJ2-7; possible D gene TRBD1, 6 bases. Germline V gene lookup returns CDR1 SGHTA and CDR2 FQGNSA. V was clipped by 3 bases and J by 3 bases, with 12 bases between them. This CDR3 is built from 14 residues. The DNA for the CDR3 is TGTGCCAGCAGCTTCCAGACAGGAGGCTACGAGCAGTACTTC. It yields the protein CASSFQTGGYEQYF.

Ten or more counts support this clonotype. The chain recombines TRBV12-3 or TRBV12-4 with TRBJ2-5; D gene ambiguous. Trimming left V 3 bases short and J 3 bases short, with 8 bases between. This CDR3 is 13 amino acids long. The CDR3 protein is CASSFNREETQYF. The CDR3 DNA is TGTGCCAGCAGTTTCAACCGGGAAGAGACCCAGTACTTC.